The next 26 T cell receptor beta chains were all read from a single sample in a study of blood T cell repertoires in COVID-19. Using immunoSEQ multiplex PCR, the repertoire was profiled, and TCRdb retains in-frame clones only, with some absent. The top ten clones hold 7% to 9.5% of a sample with 45,000 to 65,000 clones, around 86% of them seen once. Sequencing used peripheral blood. Source of these receptors: a man between 45 and 60 years old with active COVID-19.

This sequence joins TRBV5-6 and TRBJ2-7, with D unresolved. Germline V lookup: CDR1 SGHDT, CDR2 YYEEEE. The CDR3 consists of 14 residues. Trimming removed 2 bases at V and 3 bases at J, with 12 bases between. The DNA of the CDR3 is TGTGCCAGCAGCTTCGGTTGGAGTTTCTACGAGCAGTACTTC. Its translation is CASSFGWSFYEQYF.

The gene calls are TRBV28 and TRBJ1-6; the D gene is possibly TRBD1 (5 bases). The germline V and J ends were trimmed by 6 bases and 7 bases, with 16 bases remaining between them. Germline V CDR1 and CDR2: MDHEN, SYDVKM. The CDR3 has 15 amino acids. This chain's CDR3 is CASRTPGGGNSPLHF. In DNA form, the CDR3 reads TGTGCCAGCAGGACCCCGGGGGGTGGGAATTCACCCCTCCACTTT.

V and J are TRBV28 and TRBJ1-1, with 9 bases identical to TRBD1. This CDR3 has 16 amino acids. The junction had 7 bases not matched to a gene; V was cut back by 5 bases and J by 0 bases. Germline assignment: CDR1 MDHEN and CDR2 SYDVKM. The CDR3 nucleotides are TGTGCCAGCAGTCTGGGGACAGGGACCGTGAACACTGAAGCTTTCTTT. Translated: CASSLGTGTVNTEAFF. The full variable domain, in which reference TRBV28 and TRBJ1-1 provide the parts outside the CDR3, is DVKVTQSSRYLVKRTGEKVFLECVQDMDHENMFWYRQDPGLGLRLIYFSYDVKMKEKGDIPEGYSVSREKKERFSLILESASTNQTSMYLCASSLGTGTVNTEAFFGQGTRLTVV.

On this clone itself: An end of the junction differs from the germline gene, which may be a read error. This chain uses TRBV5-6 with TRBJ2-7, with D tentatively TRBD2 (5 bases). Germline-derived CDR1 and CDR2 are SGHDT and YYEEEE. The CDR3 consists of 15 residues. Here the CDR3 reads CASSLVPEGSYEQYF. Here the CDR3 DNA reads TGTGCAAGCAGCTTGGTCCCCGAGGGATCCTACGAGCAGTACTTC.

The chain combines TRBV19 with TRBJ1-1; a weak D match, TRBD1 (5 bases). Trimming cost V 7 bases and J 1 base, with 16 bases left between them. The CDR3 is 15 amino acids. Germline V gene data show CDR1 as LNHDA and CDR2 as SQIVND (reference sequence). The CDR3 DNA reads TGTGCCAGTAATGGGGGGGGTATGGCGAACACTGAAGCTTTCTTT. This gives the protein CASNGGGMANTEAFF.

V usage is TRBV2 and J usage is TRBJ2-3; the D gene is possibly TRBD2 (6 bases). This CDR3 is built from 17 residues. Germline V gene sequence: CDR1 SNHLY, CDR2 FYNNEI. The germline V and J ends were trimmed by 6 bases and 3 bases, with 22 bases remaining between them. The CDR3 bases are TGTGCCAGCAGCCCCACCGGGAGAGGACGGGGGACAGATACGCAGTATTTT. Translating gives CASSPTGRGRGTDTQYF.

The gene calls are TRBV6-2 or TRBV6-3 and TRBJ1-4, with 11 bases fitting TRBD1. V gave up 6 bases and J gave up 8 bases; unmatched junction bases: 11. The CDR3 sequence is 16 residues long. Germline values: CDR1 MNHEY, CDR2 SVGEGT. For the CDR3, the DNA is TGTGCCAGCAGCCATCGAGGACAGGGGGCCGGCGAAAAACTGTTTTTT. Protein sequence: CASSHRGQGAGEKLFF.

This clone has just a few counts. V usage is TRBV4-3 and J usage is TRBJ2-3, with unresolved D. This CDR3 has 15 amino acids. Germline V gene sequence: CDR1 LGHNA, CDR2 YSLEER. Trimming took off 0 bases at V and 1 base at J, with 8 bases between the two ends. Here the CDR3 reads CASSQDEQGTDTQYF. The CDR3 bases are TGCGCCAGCAGCCAAGACGAGCAGGGCACAGATACGCAGTATTTT.

J is TRBJ2-1 and V is TRBV11-2; D not resolved. The CDR3 has 13 residues. V was pared by 4 bases and J by 10 bases, with 14 bases between. Germline CDR1 SGHAT, CDR2 FQNNGV. In DNA form, the CDR3 reads TGTGCCAGCAGCTCTCAGAGAGACACCGAGCAGTTCTTC. Amino acid sequence: CASSSQRDTEQFF. The complete variable domain, with remaining parts taken from reference TRBV11-2 and TRBJ2-1, reads EAGVAQSPRYKIIEKRQSVAFWCNPISGHATLYWYQQILGQGPKLLIQFQNNGVVDDSQLPKDRFSAERLKGVDSTLKIQPAKLEDSAVYLCASSSQRDTEQFFGPGTRLTVL.

The chain joins TRBV10-3 to TRBJ1-1, with D possibly TRBD1 on 6 matching bases. The germline CDR1 and CDR2 sequences are ENHRY and SYGVKD. The CDR3 is 13 amino acids. Trimming removed 5 bases from V and 6 bases from J, with 13 bases in between. The CDR3 reads CAISSLQGAEAFF. The DNA of the CDR3 is TGTGCCATCAGTTCCTTACAGGGTGCTGAAGCTTTCTTT.

This clone was counted only a few times. This chain joins TRBV30 and TRBJ2-7, with TRBD2 as a possible D gene (6 bases). V gave up 8 bases and J gave up 3 bases, with 8 bases separating them. Germline V gene lookup returns CDR1 GTSNPN and CDR2 SVGIG (reference sequence). CDR3 length: 10 residues. CDR3 in amino acids: CAAGLYEQYF. The CDR3 bases are TGTGCCGCGGGACTCTACGAGCAGTACTTC.

The V and J genes are TRBV3-1 (or the pseudogene TRBV3-2) and TRBJ1-1, with D unclear. V dropped 2 bases and J dropped 7 bases, with 14 bases sitting between them. The CDR3 loop spans 14 amino acids. Germline loops: CDR1 LGHDT, CDR2 YNNKEL (reference sequence). In DNA form, the CDR3 reads TGTGCCAGCAGCCAACAACCCTCACGGTTTGAAGCTTTCTTT. Residues: CASSQQPSRFEAFF.

V and J are TRBV4-3 and TRBJ1-5, with D uncertain. The germline CDR1 and CDR2 sequences are LGHNA and YSLEER. This CDR3 has 15 residues. V lost 0 bases and J lost 5, with 11 bases in between. CDR3 nucleotide sequence: TGCGCCAGCAGCCAAGATGTACGCGGGGATCAGCCCCAGCATTTT. Translating it yields CASSQDVRGDQPQHF.

Here the CDR3 reads CASSRVGSRGDTEAFF. The CDR3 DNA reads TGTGCCAGCAGCCGCGTGGGATCCAGGGGAGACACTGAAGCTTTCTTT. V usage is TRBV7-2 and J usage is TRBJ1-1; D possibly corresponds to TRBD1 (6 bases). There are 16 residues in the CDR3. Trimming shortened V by 5 bases and J by 3 bases, and 19 bases separated the two germline ends. The germline V gene has CDR1 SGHTA and CDR2 FQGNSA.

The chain carries TRBV4-2 and TRBJ2-1; TRBD2 agrees at 10 bases. Germline V lookup: CDR1 LGHNA, CDR2 YNFKEQ. There are 17 residues in the CDR3. The trim removed 1 base at V and 9 bases at J, leaving 12 bases unmatched. The CDR3 region has the DNA TGTGCCAGCAGCCAAGTGCTAGCGGGAGCATTCGGGAGTGAGCAGTTCTTC. Translating gives CASSQVLAGAFGSEQFF.

This clone was picked up one time. This chain connects TRBV29-1 to TRBJ2-1; D is possibly TRBD2 (7 bases). Trimming removed 0 bases from V and 3 bases from J, with 15 bases in between. Looked up from germline, CDR1 is SQVTM and CDR2 is ANQGSEA. The length of the CDR3 is 16 residues. The CDR3 reads CSVEEGRGASYNEQFF. The CDR3, as DNA: TGCAGCGTTGAAGAGGGTCGGGGGGCGAGCTACAATGAGCAGTTCTTC.

The genes are TRBV3-1 (or the pseudogene TRBV3-2) and TRBJ2-2; the match to TRBD2 covers 13 bases. The CDR3 sequence is 19 residues long. CDR1 LGHDT and CDR2 YNNKEL come from the germline V gene (reference sequence). The trim removed 0 bases at V and 4 bases at J, leaving 8 bases unmatched. For the CDR3, the DNA is TGTGCCAGCAGCCAAGATCCCCCACTAGCGGGGGGGTCCACCGGGGAGCTGTTTTTT. It encodes CASSQDPPLAGGSTGELFF.

CDR3 loop: CASHPLGQGMGNEQFF. CDR3 in DNA: TGTGCCAGCCACCCCCTGGGACAGGGAATGGGCAATGAGCAGTTCTTC. The V and J genes are TRBV28 and TRBJ2-1, with 9 bases lining up with TRBD1. The CDR3 is 16 amino acids. Germline trimming cut 8 bases from V and 6 bases from J; bases unmatched to any gene: 14. Looked up from germline, CDR1 is MDHEN and CDR2 is SYDVKM.

V and J are TRBV7-8 and TRBJ2-2, with 7 bases identical to TRBD2. This CDR3 is 15 amino acids long. CDR1 is SGHVS and CDR2 is FQNEAQ in the germline V gene. V was pared by 1 base and J by 6 bases, with 5 bases of the junction left unmatched. The CDR3 protein is CASSLVSGRAGELFF. CDR3 nucleotides: TGTGCCAGCAGCTTAGTTTCAGGGAGGGCCGGGGAGCTGTTTTTT.

A remark on this clone: An end of the junction differs from the germline gene, which may be a read error. V and J are TRBV6-2 or TRBV6-3 and TRBJ2-7; 13 nucleotides agree with TRBD2. Germline CDR1 and CDR2: MNHEY and SVGEGT. This CDR3 is 16 amino acids long. In DNA form, the CDR3 reads TGTGCCAGCAGTGTCTCGTGGCAGCTCGCGGGGACTAGCGGGGTCTTC. Its translation: CASSVSWQLAGTSGVF.

Concerning this clone: The junction departs from germline at one end; a sequencing error may be responsible. The V gene is TRBV7-9, the J gene TRBJ1-2; no clear D. The CDR3 extends over 15 amino acids. Per the germline V gene, CDR1 is SEHNR and CDR2 is FQNEAQ (reference sequence). DNA of the CDR3: TGTGCCAGCACCTTAGCCGGGGTCGGATCCTATGGCTACACCTTC. Translated: CASTLAGVGSYGYTF. The variable domain in full, completed from reference TRBV7-9 and TRBJ1-2, reads DTGVSQNPRHKITKRGQNVTFRCDPISEHNRLYWYRQTLGQGPEFLTYFQNEAQLEKSRLLSDRFSAERPKGSFSTLEIQRTEQGDSAMYLCASTLAGVGSYGYTFGSGTRLTVV.

J is TRBJ2-7 and V is TRBV28; D might be TRBD2 (5 bases). V dropped 5 bases and J dropped 6 bases, with 20 bases sitting between them. The CDR3 covers 15 residues. The germline V gene encodes CDR1 MDHEN and CDR2 SYDVKM. CDR3 amino acids: CASSTSASRAGEQYF. CDR3 DNA sequence: TGTGCCAGCAGTACATCCGCTAGCCGGGCGGGCGAGCAGTACTTC.

V gene TRBV19 combines with J gene TRBJ1-1, with unresolved D. This CDR3 has 14 amino acids. V dropped 5 bases and J dropped 0 bases, with 10 bases sitting between them. CDR1 and CDR2 (germline): LNHDA, SQIVND (reference sequence). The CDR3 bases are TGTGCCAGTAGTTTCCCGCAGTTGAACACTGAAGCTTTCTTT. Protein: CASSFPQLNTEAFF.

This chain uses TRBV7-2 with TRBJ1-1, with 8 bases that match TRBD1. CDR1 SGHTA and CDR2 FQGNSA come from the germline V gene. CDR3 size: 16 residues. J lost 0 bases, V lost 4 bases, and 7 bases had no gene match. In DNA form, the CDR3 reads TGTGCCAGCAGCTCTCAGGGGGCGAGCATGAACACTGAAGCTTTCTTT. Residues: CASSSQGASMNTEAFF.

J is TRBJ1-1 and V is TRBV6-5; the D gene is possibly TRBD1 (5 bases). V lost 3 bases and J lost 3, with 8 bases in between. Germline V lookup: CDR1 MNHEY, CDR2 SVGAGI. The CDR3 length is 13 residues. The CDR3: CASSYLRDTEAFF. CDR3 nucleotides: TGTGCCAGCAGTTATCTCAGGGACACTGAAGCTTTCTTT.

V and J are TRBV4-2 and TRBJ2-3; TRBD2 matches at 11 bases. Germline loops: CDR1 LGHNA, CDR2 YNFKEQ. The V segment lost 4 bases and the J segment 6 bases; nucleotides outside the gene matches: 9. The CDR3 is 16 residues long. DNA for the CDR3: TGTGCCAGCAGCCGGACTAGCGGGCCGGTGAGGGATACGCAGTATTTT. Its translation is CASSRTSGPVRDTQYF.